In its sample, the clone carrying this TCR beta chain was seen many times. This record belongs to a study of blood T cell repertoires in COVID-19. Study in general: The origin of the acute and convalescent COVID-19 samples was the United States, Italy and Spain. Sample material is recorded as cDNA or gDNA derived from T cells, B-cell-depleted T cells, or PBMCs.

As processed by the authors: Estimates of nucleated cell counts were drawn from the amplification of reference gene primers. The repertoire was sequenced with immunoSEQ multiplex PCR; TCRdb's copy has only in-frame clones and lacks some. For V, J and clone size, that table is used; D and trimming come from the DNA. The sample holds about 73,000 clones; 73% are singletons and the top ten take roughly 23%. Germline CDR1 and CDR2: ENHRY and SYGVKD. The J segment lost 0 bases and the V segment lost 7 bases, leaving 7 bases of the junction unmatched. The length of the CDR3 is 15 residues. The chain uses TRBV10-3 and TRBJ1-1; 8 nucleotides align to TRBD1. Sequencing used peripheral blood. The TCR comes from a man aged 60-69 years with acute or convalescent COVID-19. This CDR3 is CAITLGTGLNTEAFF. In DNA form, the CDR3 reads TGTGCCATCACCCTAGGGACAGGACTGAACACTGAAGCTTTCTTT.